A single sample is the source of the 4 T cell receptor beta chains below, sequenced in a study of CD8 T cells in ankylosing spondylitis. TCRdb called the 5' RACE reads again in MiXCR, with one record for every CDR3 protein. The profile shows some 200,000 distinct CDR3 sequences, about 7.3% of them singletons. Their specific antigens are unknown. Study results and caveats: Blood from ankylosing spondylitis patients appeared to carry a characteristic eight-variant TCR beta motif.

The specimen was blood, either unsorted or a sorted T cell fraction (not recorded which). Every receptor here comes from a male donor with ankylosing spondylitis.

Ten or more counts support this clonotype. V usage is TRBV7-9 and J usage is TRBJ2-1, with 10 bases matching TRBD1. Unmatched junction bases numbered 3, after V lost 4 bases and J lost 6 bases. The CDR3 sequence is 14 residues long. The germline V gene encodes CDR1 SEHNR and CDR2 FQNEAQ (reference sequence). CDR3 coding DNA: TGTGCCAGCAGCTGGGGGACAGGGGTCAATGAGCAGTTCTTC. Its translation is CASSWGTGVNEQFF.

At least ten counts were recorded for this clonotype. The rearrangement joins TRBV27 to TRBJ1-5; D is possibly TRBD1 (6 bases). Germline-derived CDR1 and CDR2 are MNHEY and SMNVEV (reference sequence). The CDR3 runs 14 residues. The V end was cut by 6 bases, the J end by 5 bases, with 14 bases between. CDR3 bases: TGTGCCAGCAGGCCACAGGGTCTAGATCAGCCCCAGCATTTT. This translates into CASRPQGLDQPQHF.

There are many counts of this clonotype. The CDR3 is CASGLGVGNEQFF. The CDR3 DNA reads as TGTGCTAGTGGTTTGGGGGTTGGTAATGAGCAGTTCTTC. This sequence joins TRBV12-5 and TRBJ2-1; D remains unclear. Looked up from germline, CDR1 is LGHNT and CDR2 is FRNRAP. The CDR3 contains 13 residues. V was shortened by 1 base and J by 7 bases, with 8 bases between the two germline ends.

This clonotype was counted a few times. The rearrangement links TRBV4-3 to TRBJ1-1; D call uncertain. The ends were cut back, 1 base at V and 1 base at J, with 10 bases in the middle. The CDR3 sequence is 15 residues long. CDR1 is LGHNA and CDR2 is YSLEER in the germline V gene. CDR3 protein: CASSQGVAQNTEAFF. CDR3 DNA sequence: TGCGCCAGCAGCCAAGGCGTGGCCCAGAACACTGAAGCTTTCTTT.